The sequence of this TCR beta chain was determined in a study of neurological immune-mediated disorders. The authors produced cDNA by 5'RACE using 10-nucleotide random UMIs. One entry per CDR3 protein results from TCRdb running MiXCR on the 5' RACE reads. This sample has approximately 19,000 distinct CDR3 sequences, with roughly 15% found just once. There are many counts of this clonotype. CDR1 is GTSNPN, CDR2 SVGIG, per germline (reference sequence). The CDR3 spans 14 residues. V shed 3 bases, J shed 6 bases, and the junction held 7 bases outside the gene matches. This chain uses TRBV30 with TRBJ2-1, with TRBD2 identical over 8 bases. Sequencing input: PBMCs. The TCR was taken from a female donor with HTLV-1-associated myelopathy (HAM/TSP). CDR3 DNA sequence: TGTGCCTGGAGACCGGGACTAGTCGGCAATGAGCAGTTCTTC. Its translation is CAWRPGLVGNEQFF.